These T cell receptor beta chains were read from a single sample in a study of beta chain features in type 1 diabetes. Sequenced by immunoSEQ multiplex PCR; TCRdb stores in-frame clones only, minus some. This sample has over 200,000 clones, with approximately 11% found just once. The sequenced sample consisted of naive CD4+ T cells from blood. All receptors derive from a man aged 30 to 39 with type 1 diabetes. Each CDR3 is given with its conserved first and last residue. The D gene is left open where the match is weak. Size values are once, few and many counts, or a class for expanded clones, and some rows have none.

CDR3aa,CDR3nt,d_gene,abundance,v_gene,j_gene
CASSFSGVRGTEAFF,TGTGCCAGCAGCTTTTCGGGGGTTCGGGGGACTGAAGCTTTCTTT,-,-,TRBV7-9,TRBJ1-1
CASSLGLAANTDTQYF,TGTGCCAGCAGCTTAGGGTTGGCGGCTAACACAGATACGCAGTATTTT,-,once,TRBV11-3,TRBJ2-3
CSAITGGTQYF,TGCAGTGCTATCACGGGTGGGACCCAGTACTTC,-,few,TRBV20-1,TRBJ2-5
CASSRGTESSYNSPLHF,TGTGCCAGCAGCCGAGGGACAGAGAGCTCCTATAATTCACCCCTCCACTTT,TRBD1,few,TRBV7-9,TRBJ1-6
CASSFDREETQYF,TGTGCCAGCAGTTTCGACCGGGAAGAGACCCAGTACTTC,-,few,TRBV7-2,TRBJ2-5
CASSRDSASYEQYF,TGCGCCAGCAGCCGGGACTCGGCGTCCTACGAGCAGTACTTC,-,few,TRBV5-1,TRBJ2-7
CASSLLGTTQETQYF,TGCGCCAGCAGCTTACTGGGGACTACCCAAGAGACCCAGTACTTC,TRBD2,-,TRBV5-1,TRBJ2-5
CASSEVAGNQPQHF,TGTGCCAGCAGTGAAGTGGCAGGCAATCAGCCCCAGCATTTT,-,-,TRBV2,TRBJ1-5
CASSTAGLQYF,TGTGCCAGCAGCACAGCGGGGTTGCAGTATTTT,TRBD2,-,TRBV6-5,TRBJ2-3
CASSLSGGDTEAFF,TGCGCCAGCAGCTTGTCGGGAGGGGATACTGAAGCTTTCTTT,-,-,TRBV5-1,TRBJ1-1
CASSQSGTGYGYTF,TGTGCCAGCAGCCAATCCGGGACAGGATATGGCTACACCTTC,TRBD1,-,TRBV4-2,TRBJ1-2
CASSLLDSYTEAFF,TGTGCCAGCAGTTTACTTGACAGTTACACTGAAGCTTTCTTT,-,few,TRBV28,TRBJ1-1
CASSKSLLGQGPYEQYF,TGTGCCAGCAGCAAATCTTTACTTGGGCAGGGGCCCTACGAGCAGTACTTC,-,few,TRBV21-1,TRBJ2-7
CASTGDRAAYEQYF,TGTGCCAGCACCGGGGACAGGGCGGCCTACGAGCAGTACTTC,TRBD1,-,TRBV7-2,TRBJ2-7
CASNPGGTGELFF,TGCGCCAGCAACCCTGGGGGGACCGGGGAGCTGTTTTTT,-,-,TRBV5-1,TRBJ2-2
CSVETGSTDTQYF,TGCAGCGTTGAGACAGGGTCCACAGATACGCAGTATTTT,TRBD1,few,TRBV29-1,TRBJ2-3
CARAGDSSYEQYF,TGTGCCAGAGCGGGGGATAGCTCCTACGAGCAGTACTTC,TRBD2,few,TRBV19,TRBJ2-7
CASSSGTSQETQYF,TGTGCCAGCAGTTCCGGGACATCACAAGAGACCCAGTACTTC,-,few,TRBV6-5,TRBJ2-5
CASSRGGGGRTEAFF,TGTGCCAGCAGCCGCGGCGGGGGAGGGAGGACTGAAGCTTTCTTT,-,-,TRBV7-8,TRBJ1-1
CASSFGTSRYIETQYF,TGTGCCAGCAGCTTCGGGACTTCTCGATATATAGAGACCCAGTACTTC,-,-,TRBV7-9,TRBJ2-5
CASIWGQGTGELFF,TGTGCCAGCATCTGGGGACAGGGGACCGGGGAGCTGTTTTTT,TRBD1,few,TRBV2,TRBJ2-2
CASSPDRAGANVLTF,TGTGCCAGCAGCCCGGACAGGGCTGGGGCCAACGTCCTGACTTTC,TRBD1,few,TRBV9,TRBJ2-6
CASSRGPAGGRLETQYF,TGTGCCAGCAGCCGAGGGCCAGCGGGGGGGCGGTTGGAGACCCAGTACTTC,TRBD2,-,TRBV27,TRBJ2-5
CASSWGGRVYEQYF,TGTGCCAGCAGTTGGGGAGGCAGGGTGTACGAGCAGTACTTC,-,few,TRBV7-9,TRBJ2-7
CASSVVGAVGYTF,TGTGCCAGCAGCGTAGTCGGTGCTGTTGGCTACACCTTC,-,-,TRBV9,TRBJ1-2
CASSGTGALRANEQYF,TGTGCCAGCAGTGGGACAGGGGCTCTCCGGGCGAACGAGCAGTACTTC,TRBD1,-,TRBV7-9,TRBJ2-7
CASSLYATGGSPGELFF,TGTGCCAGTAGCCTTTACGCGACAGGTGGTTCCCCCGGGGAGCTGTTTTTT,-,few,TRBV19,TRBJ2-2
CASSLRDRGNEQFF,TGTGCCAGCAGCTTAAGGGACAGGGGGAATGAGCAGTTCTTC,TRBD1,few,TRBV7-3,TRBJ2-1
CATSDREDPKYEQYF,TGTGCCACCTCCGACAGGGAAGATCCCAAATACGAGCAGTACTTC,TRBD1,few,TRBV7-8,TRBJ2-7
CASSLDYSYNEQFF,TGTGCCAGCAGCTTAGACTACTCCTACAATGAGCAGTTCTTC,-,few,TRBV7-9,TRBJ2-1
CASTEGTGGLSTF,TGTGCCAGCACCGAAGGGACAGGGGGTTTATCCACCTTC,TRBD1,few,TRBV2,TRBJ1-2
CASSWRGYTRETQYF,TGTGCCAGCAGCTGGCGGGGGTATACTCGGGAGACCCAGTACTTC,TRBD2,-,TRBV14,TRBJ2-5
CASSLIVGGSYNSPLHF,TGTGCCAGCAGTTTAATTGTCGGGGGCTCCTATAATTCACCCCTCCACTTT,-,few,TRBV27,TRBJ1-6
CASSQTGTGGGTDTQYF,TGCGCCAGCAGCCAGACCGGGACAGGGGGCGGGACAGATACGCAGTATTTT,TRBD1,-,TRBV4-1,TRBJ2-3
CASSPTGSSYEQYF,TGTGCCAGCAGCCCGACAGGGAGCTCCTACGAGCAGTACTTC,TRBD1,few,TRBV5-6,TRBJ2-7
CASSSGQGHTEAFF,TGTGCCAGCAGCTCCGGACAGGGGCACACTGAAGCTTTCTTT,TRBD1,few,TRBV7-2,TRBJ1-1
CASSLQGPPPQHF,TGTGCCAGCAGCCTCCAGGGGCCACCGCCCCAGCATTTT,-,-,TRBV6-5,TRBJ1-5
CASGGGPEAFF,TGTGCTAGTGGAGGCGGGCCTGAAGCTTTCTTT,-,few,TRBV12-5,TRBJ1-1
CASSELAEEQFF,TGTGCCAGCAGTGAACTAGCGGAGGAGCAGTTCTTC,TRBD2,-,TRBV2,TRBJ2-1
CASRGTGGLYEQYF,TGTGCCAGCAGGGGGACAGGGGGGCTCTACGAGCAGTACTTC,TRBD1,-,TRBV2,TRBJ2-7
CASSSTGGARETQYF,TGTGCCAGCAGCTCGACAGGGGGCGCGAGAGAGACCCAGTACTTC,TRBD1,few,TRBV7-2,TRBJ2-5
CASSPGRGVSEETQYF,TGTGCCAGCAGCCCCGGTAGAGGAGTGTCCGAAGAGACCCAGTACTTC,-,-,TRBV7-9,TRBJ2-5
CASSLTVYGYTF,TGTGCCAGCAGCTTAACGGTCTATGGCTACACCTTC,-,-,TRBV13,TRBJ1-2
CASSEDTGGGYTF,TGTGCCAGCAGTGAGGACACCGGAGGGGGCTACACCTTC,-,few,TRBV2,TRBJ1-2
CASTKQGESYNEQFF,TGTGCCAGCACAAAACAGGGGGAATCCTACAATGAGCAGTTCTTC,TRBD1,-,TRBV5-4,TRBJ2-1
CASSPTAGLPFSSTDTQYF,TGTGCCAGCAGCCCTACCGCAGGACTTCCATTTTCTAGCACAGATACGCAGTATTTT,-,-,TRBV7-3,TRBJ2-3
CASSPDRGRYEQFF,TGTGCCAGCAGCCCGGACAGGGGGCGGTATGAGCAGTTCTTC,TRBD1,few,TRBV7-3,TRBJ2-1